This T cell receptor (beta chain) was sequenced for a study of T-cell memory formation after mild COVID-19. Study information: The TCR clusters were mostly specific to one donor. The study's findings and limits: Some clones that responded were present in memory (sampled pre-infection), which suggests cross-reactive memory joined. Confirmation of SARS-CoV-2 specificity was lacking for second-wave clones peaking day 37.

TCR alpha and TCR beta cDNA libraries carrying sample barcodes and UMIs were produced by 5'RACE using constant-segment primers. TCRdb passed the 5' RACE reads through MiXCR, listing each CDR3 protein once. The sample lists about 400,000 distinct CDR3 sequences; more than 20% were seen once. Remarks on this clonotype: Antigen: not known.

This receptor was identified in an adult woman who had mild COVID-19 (a few samples of this study predate the infection). Cell type and time point are not known. Source material: PBMCs or a T cell subset sorted from them (not recorded which).

The CDR3 protein is CASSQDAGPGEQYF. CDR3 in DNA: TGCGCCAGCAGCCAAGATGCGGGTCCGGGGGAGCAGTACTTC. V and J are TRBV4-1 and TRBJ2-7; TRBD2 is a possible D gene (5 bases). The V gene lost 0 bases and the J gene lost 7 bases, with 13 bases spanning the gap. Looked up from germline, CDR1 is MGHRA and CDR2 is YSYEKL. This CDR3 contains 14 residues.